What follows are 26 T cell receptor beta chains derived from one specimen sequenced in a study of graft-versus-host responses after intestinal transplantation. Their antigens are not known. The data were produced by immunoSEQ multiplex PCR, yet TCRdb's version contains in-frame clones alone and is incomplete. The sample lists fewer than 80,000 clones, 90% occurring once. Sample: unstimulated CD8+ T cells sorted from spleen or lymph node cells, taken before transplant. These receptors were obtained from a human donor who was the organ donor for an intestinal transplant.

The chain links TRBV27 to TRBJ1-2; 8 bases are a match to TRBD1. There are 15 residues in the CDR3. The germline gives CDR1 MNHEY, CDR2 SMNVEV (reference sequence). Unmatched junction bases numbered 9, after V lost 5 bases and J lost 4 bases. The chain's CDR3 is CASSPRQGWAYGYTF. In DNA, the CDR3 is TGTGCCAGCAGTCCCCGACAGGGGTGGGCCTATGGCTACACCTTC.

The V call is TRBV11-2, the J call TRBJ2-7; no definite D call. Trimming took off 7 bases at V and 6 bases at J, with 16 bases between the two ends. CDR1 SGHAT and CDR2 FQNNGV come from the germline V gene. The CDR3 covers 13 residues. As DNA, the CDR3 is TGTGCCAGCACTGAGGCCCGAACCGGCGAGCAGTACTTC. Translating gives CASTEARTGEQYF.

The rearrangement uses TRBV5-6 and TRBJ2-1; 13 nucleotides match TRBD2. From germline, CDR1 is SGHDT and CDR2 YYEEEE. V lost 2 bases, J lost 10 bases, and 12 bases stayed unmatched. The CDR3 contains 17 residues. CDR3 DNA: TGTGCCAGCAGCTTACTCGGACTAGCGGGAGTAATAGACGAGCAGTTCTTC. It encodes CASSLLGLAGVIDEQFF.

The rearrangement links TRBV9 to TRBJ1-2; D might be TRBD1 (5 bases). CDR1 is SGDLS, CDR2 YYNGEE, per germline. The length of the CDR3 is 12 residues. The V and J ends lost 6 bases and 3 bases respectively, with 9 bases between them. The chain's CDR3 is CASTGFDYGYTF. CDR3 nucleotides: TGTGCCAGCACAGGGTTCGACTATGGCTACACCTTC. Supplemented by reference TRBV9 and TRBJ1-2, the full variable domain reads DSGVTQTPKHLITATGQRVTLRCSPRSGDLSVYWYQQSLDQGLQFLIQYYNGEERAKGNILERFSAQQFPDLHSELNLSSLELGDSALYFCASTGFDYGYTFGSGTRLTVV.

A single count supports this clone. This chain links TRBV27 with TRBJ1-1; 8 nucleotides match TRBD1. The V segment lost 5 bases and the J segment 1 base; nucleotides outside the gene matches: 6. Germline V gene data show CDR1 as MNHEY and CDR2 as SMNVEV (reference sequence). This CDR3 region has 15 residues. The CDR3 coding sequence is TGTGCCAGCAGTCCTACAGGGGGAGGGAACACTGAAGCTTTCTTT. Its protein product is CASSPTGGGNTEAFF.

In this sample, this clone turned up a few times. The CDR3 DNA is TGTGCCACCGAGGGAAGCACCGGGGAGCTGTTTTTT. The encoded protein is CATEGSTGELFF. The V call is TRBV2, the J call TRBJ2-2, with D maybe TRBD2 (5 bases). Trimming took off 10 bases at V and 4 bases at J, with 10 bases between the two ends. This CDR3 contains 12 residues. Germline-derived CDR1 and CDR2 are SNHLY and FYNNEI.

This clone was observed a single time. The chain couples TRBV5-4 to TRBJ2-5; D might be TRBD2 (5 bases). Trimming took off 1 base at V and 1 base at J, with 5 bases between the two ends. Germline loops: CDR1 SGHNT, CDR2 YYREEE (reference sequence). There are 13 residues in the CDR3. CDR3 nucleotides: TGTGCCAGCAGCTTGCGGGGCCAAGAGACCCAGTACTTC. Its protein product is CASSLRGQETQYF. The full variable domain, its missing parts supplied by reference TRBV5-4 and TRBJ2-5, is ETGVTQSPTHLIKTRGQQVTLRCSSQSGHNTVSWYQQALGQGPQFIFQYYREEENGRGNFPPRFSGLQFPNYSSELNVNALELDDSALYLCASSLRGQETQYFGPGTRLLVL.

This clone was found once. The V gene is TRBV5-1, the J gene TRBJ2-5; 9 bases line up with TRBD2. This CDR3 is built from 14 residues. The V gene's germline CDR1 is SGHRS and CDR2 YFSETQ. V lost 5 bases to trimming and J lost 3 bases; unmatched junction nucleotides: 5. For the CDR3, the DNA is TGCGCCAGCAGGGCGCCTAGCGGGAAAGAGACCCAGTACTTC. Protein sequence: CASRAPSGKETQYF. Full variable domain (outside the CDR3, taken from reference TRBV5-1 and TRBJ2-5): KAGVTQTPRYLIKTRGQQVTLSCSPISGHRSVSWYQQTPGQGLQFLFEYFSETQRNKGNFPGRFSGRQFSNSRSEMNVSTLELGDSALYLCASRAPSGKETQYFGPGTRLLVL.

This clone occurred once. The rearrangement joins TRBV29-1 to TRBJ2-7, with TRBD2 identical over 12 bases. CDR3 length: 13 residues. The V and J ends lost 5 bases and 4 bases, in that order; junction bases with no gene match: 3. The germline V gene has CDR1 SQVTM and CDR2 ANQGSEA. The CDR3 protein is CSVTSGRQYEQYF. The CDR3 region has the DNA TGCAGCGTTACTAGCGGGAGGCAATACGAGCAGTACTTC.

The J gene is TRBJ2-3, the V gene TRBV2, with 7 nucleotides matching TRBD2. The J segment lost 4 bases and the V segment lost 2 bases, leaving 3 bases of the junction unmatched. This CDR3 is built from 14 residues. From germline, CDR1 is SNHLY and CDR2 FYNNEI. CDR3 loop: CASSEPREADTQYF. CDR3 DNA: TGTGCCAGCAGTGAACCCCGGGAGGCAGATACGCAGTATTTT.

The CDR3 reads CASSGQGKTEAFF. CDR3 nucleotide sequence: TGTGCCAGCAGCGGACAGGGCAAGACTGAAGCTTTCTTT. V usage is TRBV6-5 and J usage is TRBJ1-1; TRBD1 matches at 8 bases. V shed 6 bases, J shed 5 bases, and the junction held 5 bases outside the gene matches. From germline, CDR1 is MNHEY and CDR2 SVGAGI. The CDR3 has 13 residues.

The V call is TRBV6-5, the J call TRBJ2-5; a weak D match, TRBD2 (6 bases). The end of the DNA fits TRBJ2-7 better, so the J call may be wrong. CDR3 length: 15 residues. Germline values: CDR1 MNHEY, CDR2 SVGAGI. Here the CDR3 DNA reads TGTGCCAGCAGTTACTCCGGGGCGGGAAACTACGAGCAGTACTTC. This sequence encodes CASSYSGAGNYEQYF.

The rearrangement links TRBV11-1 to TRBJ2-7, with D maybe TRBD2 (5 bases). Trimming took 3 bases from V and 7 from J, leaving 13 bases between them. CDR3 length: 13 amino acids. Germline-derived CDR1 and CDR2 are SGHAT and FQDESV (reference sequence). The CDR3 loop reads CASSFMRAQEQYF. The CDR3 bases are TGTGCCAGCAGCTTTATGAGGGCTCAAGAGCAGTACTTC.

This chain joins TRBV27 and TRBJ2-2; possible D gene TRBD2, 6 bases. V was shortened by 4 bases and J by 1 base, with 7 bases between the two germline ends. CDR1 and CDR2 (germline): MNHEY, SMNVEV (reference sequence). The CDR3 sequence is 14 residues long. Here the CDR3 DNA reads TGTGCCAGCAGTTACGGGGGGAACACCGGGGAGCTGTTTTTT. It encodes CASSYGGNTGELFF.

The genes are TRBV6-1 and TRBJ1-5; no definite D call. CDR1 is MNHNS, CDR2 SASEGT, per germline. This CDR3 spans 18 amino acids. The V end lost 2 bases, the J end lost 9 bases, and 26 bases lay between the germline ends. As DNA, the CDR3 is TGTGCCAGCAGTGAATTGAGTCTGGCAGGAACACGGCAGCCGCCCCAGCATTTT. This translates into CASSELSLAGTRQPPQHF.

J is TRBJ2-5 and V is TRBV7-9; 14 nucleotides line up with TRBD2. This CDR3 is built from 17 residues. Germline values: CDR1 SEHNR, CDR2 FQNEAQ (reference sequence). V trimming: 3 bases; J trimming: 2 bases; junction bases outside the gene matches: 5. The CDR3 spells CASSLPRTSGRQETQYF. CDR3 DNA: TGTGCCAGCAGCTTGCCAAGGACTAGCGGGAGGCAAGAGACCCAGTACTTC.

This CDR3 is CATSRDASVQKTQYF. The CDR3 bases are TGTGCCACCAGCAGAGATGCTAGCGTTCAAAAGACCCAGTACTTC. This chain joins TRBV15 and TRBJ2-5, with a possible D match to TRBD2 (6 bases). The CDR3 contains 15 residues. Germline-derived CDR1 and CDR2 are LNHNV and YYDKDF (reference sequence). The germline V and J ends were trimmed by 0 bases and 6 bases, with 14 bases remaining between them.

This chain links TRBV9 with TRBJ1-3, with TRBD1 identical over 7 bases. There are 16 residues in the CDR3. The ends lost 2 bases at V and 0 bases at J; junction bases unmatched: 5. The V gene's germline CDR1 is SGDLS and CDR2 YYNGEE. The CDR3 reads CASSVLQGISGNTIYF. The CDR3 nucleotides are TGTGCCAGCAGCGTTTTACAGGGGATCTCTGGAAACACCATATATTTT.

J is TRBJ1-3 and V is TRBV7-8; D perhaps matches TRBD1 (6 bases). Between the trimmed V and J ends, which lost 2 bases and 4 bases, there was a span of 15 bases. The CDR3 extends over 16 amino acids. CDR1 SGHVS and CDR2 FQNEAQ come from the germline V gene. CDR3 amino acids: CASSLHSQGSGNTIYF. In DNA form, the CDR3 reads TGTGCCAGCAGCTTACACTCACAGGGTTCGGGAAACACCATATATTTT.

The chain employs TRBV10-3 and TRBJ2-2, with 8 bases matching TRBD2. With 2 bases clipped from V and 8 bases from J, the junction kept 7 bases outside the gene matches. This CDR3 comprises 15 residues. Germline values: CDR1 ENHRY, CDR2 SYGVKD. CDR3 nucleotides: TGTGCCATCAGTGAGAGCGGGAGAGAGATTGGGGAGCTGTTTTTT. Its protein product is CAISESGREIGELFF.

This chain uses TRBV27 with TRBJ2-7; 7 bases agree with TRBD1. The CDR3 runs 15 residues. Germline CDR1 is MNHEY and CDR2 is SMNVEV (reference sequence). V shed 4 bases, J shed 3 bases, and the junction held 9 bases outside the gene matches. CDR3 residues: CASSSAGQVVYEQYF. DNA of the CDR3: TGTGCCAGCAGTTCCGCCGGACAGGTAGTCTACGAGCAGTACTTC.

The V and J genes are TRBV30 and TRBJ1-2, with D uncertain. The V gene's germline CDR1 is GTSNPN and CDR2 SVGIG (reference sequence). There are 14 residues in the CDR3. Trimming took 3 bases from V and 0 from J, leaving 11 bases between them. The CDR3 spells CAWRRGKPNYGYTF. The CDR3 region has the DNA TGTGCCTGGAGACGGGGAAAGCCTAACTATGGCTACACCTTC.

The CDR3 DNA reads TGCGCCAGCAGCCCCTTCGGGACTAGCGCCGGAGATACGCAGTATTTT. Protein: CASSPFGTSAGDTQYF. The rearrangement joins TRBV5-1 to TRBJ2-3; 10 bases fit TRBD2. CDR1 and CDR2 (germline): SGHRS, YFSETQ. CDR3 size: 16 residues. With V trimmed by 4 bases and J by 5 bases, 10 bases remained unmatched.

This sequence joins TRBV14 and TRBJ2-3, with TRBD2 matching over 10 bases. From germline, CDR1 is SGHDN and CDR2 FVKESK. The junction had 11 bases not matched to a gene; V was cut back by 1 base and J by 4 bases. There are 18 residues in the CDR3. DNA for the CDR3: TGTGCCAGCAGCCAAGTACTGCTAGCGGGAGACGAAGCAGATACGCAGTATTTT. Amino acids: CASSQVLLAGDEADTQYF.

The sample holds one count of this clone. This sequence joins TRBV28 and TRBJ2-5; D is ambiguous. The J call is in doubt because the DNA end fits TRBJ2-7 better. There are 14 residues in the CDR3. The germline gives CDR1 MDHEN, CDR2 SYDVKM. As DNA, the CDR3 is TGTGCCAGCAGCTACCTGCTGAGCTCCTACGAGCAGTACTTC. Translated: CASSYLLSSYEQYF.

J is TRBJ2-1 and V is TRBV12-2; TRBD2, as called in the table, went unchecked against the DNA. TRBV12-2 is tagged as a pseudogene. The CDR3 is 15 residues long. The CDR3 reads CASPPAGISYNEQFF. CDR3 DNA sequence: TGTGCAAGTCCCCCCGCCGGGATCTCCTACAATGAGCAGTTCTTC.